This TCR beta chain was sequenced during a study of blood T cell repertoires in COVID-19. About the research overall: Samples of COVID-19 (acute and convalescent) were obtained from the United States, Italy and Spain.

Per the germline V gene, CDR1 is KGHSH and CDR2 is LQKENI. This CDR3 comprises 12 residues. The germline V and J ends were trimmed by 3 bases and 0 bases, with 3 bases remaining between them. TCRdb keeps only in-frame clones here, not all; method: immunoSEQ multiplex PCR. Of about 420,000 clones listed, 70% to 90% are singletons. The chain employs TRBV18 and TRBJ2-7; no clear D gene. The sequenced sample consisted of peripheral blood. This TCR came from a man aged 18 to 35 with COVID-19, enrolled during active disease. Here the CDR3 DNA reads TGTGCCAGCTCACCTAGCTCCTACGAGCAGTACTTC. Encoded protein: CASSPSSYEQYF.